This paragraph reports one TCR beta chain. Original data processing: The assay estimated nucleated cells by amplifying reference gene primers. TCRdb's copy holds only in-frame clones and misses some; the assay was immunoSEQ multiplex PCR. The V and J calls and clone size come from that table; D and trimming were worked out from the DNA. The table has a few hundred thousand clones, 82% seen once; the top ten hold under 3.5%. These data originate in a study of blood T cell repertoires in COVID-19. Study-level background: The samples span acute and convalescent COVID-19 from the United States, Italy and Spain. PBMCs, B-cell-depleted T cells, or T cells were the source of the cDNA or gDNA that made up the material.

CDR3 length equals 15 residues. Germline values: CDR1 LNHDA, CDR2 SQIVND (reference sequence). Trimming removed 6 bases from V and 5 bases from J; junction bases left unmatched: 13. The specimen was peripheral blood. The TCR sequence derives from a woman younger than 30 with acute or convalescent COVID-19. The V gene is TRBV19, the J gene TRBJ2-7; 7 nucleotides line up with TRBD2. The CDR3 region is CASRPQTSLGDEQYF. The DNA of the CDR3 is TGTGCCAGTAGACCTCAGACTAGCTTGGGCGACGAGCAGTACTTC.